Listed below are T cell receptor beta chains from one sample, sequenced in a study of T cell repertoires in cytomegalovirus infection. Via MiXCR, TCRdb re-called the reads, giving one row per CDR3 protein. This sample yields around 450,000 distinct CDR3 sequences, of which over 9% are seen a single time; about 10% belongs to the top ten. The sample taken for sequencing was PBMCs. The source is a human donor in good health (CMV status not recorded). Some clones in this sample may be carry-over from other donors' samples. Each CDR3 is given with its conserved first and last residue. The D gene is left open where the match is weak. Not all rows give a size; the values are once, few, many and, for expanded clones, a class.

J gene	V gene	D gene	clone size	CDR3 protein	CDR3 DNA
TRBJ2-7	TRBV27	NA	NA	CASSSYLSQDPTIEQYF	TGTGCCAGCAGTTCCTACCTCTCGCAGGATCCGACCATAGAGCAGTACTTC
TRBJ2-7	TRBV12-3/TRBV12-4	TRBD1	few	CASTMGQYSYEQYF	TGTGCCAGCACCATGGGACAGTACTCCTACGAGCAGTACTTC
TRBJ1-1	TRBV7-2	NA	few	CASSPTVINTEAFF	TGTGCCAGCAGCCCGACAGTGATCAACACTGAAGCTTTCTTT
TRBJ2-7	TRBV11-2	TRBD1	many	CASSIDYRGLYEQYF	TGTGCCAGCAGCATCGATTACAGGGGGCTATACGAGCAGTACTTC
TRBJ2-3	TRBV7-9	NA	NA	CASSLDLLSETDTQYF	TGTGCCAGCAGCTTAGATCTGTTGTCGGAGACAGATACGCAGTATTTT
TRBJ1-5	TRBV15	NA	NA	CATSRDWGNQPQHF	TGTGCCACCAGCAGAGATTGGGGGAATCAGCCCCAGCATTTT
TRBJ2-7	TRBV11-2	TRBD2	many	CASSFSGGEPSYEQYF	TGTGCCAGCAGCTTTAGTGGGGGGGAACCCTCCTACGAGCAGTACTTC
TRBJ2-7	TRBV15	TRBD1	NA	CATSAQPGQSSYEQYF	TGTGCCACCAGCGCCCAACCGGGACAGTCTTCCTACGAGCAGTACTTC
TRBJ2-5	TRBV24-1	NA	few	CATGEGGQETQYF	TGTGCCACCGGGGAGGGGGGCCAAGAGACCCAGTACTTC
TRBJ2-5	TRBV28	TRBD2	many	CASRGGSLPKTYF	TGTGCCAGCAGGGGCGGGAGCTTACCCAAGACGTACTTC
TRBJ1-4	TRBV19	NA	many	CASSSSDRREKLFF	TGTGCCAGTAGTTCATCGGACAGACGGGAAAAACTGTTTTTT
TRBJ2-1	TRBV28	TRBD1	few	CASSVDRVNEQFF	TGTGCCAGCAGTGTGGACAGGGTCAATGAGCAGTTCTTC
TRBJ1-5	TRBV10-3	NA	few	CAISEGDQQPQHF	TGTGCCATCAGTGAGGGGGATCAGCAGCCCCAGCATTTT
TRBJ1-1	TRBV7-9	TRBD1	many	CASSLFDRGGTEAFF	TGTGCCAGCAGCCTTTTCGACAGGGGGGGCACTGAAGCTTTCTTT
TRBJ2-2	TRBV6-2/TRBV6-3	TRBD2	many	CASRTLAGNTGELFF	TGTGCCAGCAGAACCTTAGCGGGGAACACCGGGGAGCTGTTTTTT
TRBJ2-3	TRBV19	TRBD1	many	CASSRGQGIRTDTQYF	TGTGCCAGTAGTAGGGGACAGGGGATACGGACAGATACGCAGTATTTT
TRBJ1-5	TRBV28	NA	many	CASSGQIINQPQHF	TGTGCCAGCTCGGGGCAGATCATCAATCAGCCCCAGCATTTT
TRBJ1-5	TRBV20-1	NA	few	CSVRDGSYPQHF	TGCAGTGTAAGGGACGGCTCTTATCCCCAGCATTTT
TRBJ2-1	TRBV12-3/TRBV12-4	TRBD2	many	CASSFGGGDEQFF	TGTGCCAGCAGTTTCGGGGGGGGCGATGAGCAGTTCTTC
TRBJ1-5	TRBV28	TRBD1	NA	CASDTGGRNQPQHF	TGTGCCAGCGATACAGGGGGCAGAAATCAGCCCCAGCATTTT
TRBJ2-2	TRBV7-9	NA	NA	CASSLSGVLGGTGELFF	TGTGCCAGCAGCTTATCGGGAGTTTTGGGTGGCACCGGGGAGCTGTTTTTT
TRBJ1-1	TRBV20-1	NA	once	CSARVITEAFF	TGCAGTGCTAGGGTAATCACTGAAGCTTTCTTT
TRBJ1-2	TRBV12-5	TRBD1	few	CASGGGQGSYGYTF	TGTGCTAGTGGCGGGGGACAGGGGAGCTATGGCTACACCTTC
TRBJ2-1	TRBV7-2	NA	many	CASSLGTVSYNEQFF	TGTGCCAGCAGCTTAGGGACTGTCTCCTACAATGAGCAGTTCTTC
TRBJ1-3	TRBV10-3	TRBD1	many	CATRGGQGTTMDTIYF	TGTGCCACCAGGGGAGGACAGGGGACCACGATGGACACCATATATTTT
TRBJ1-2	TRBV5-6	NA	many	CASSLDRGLTF	TGTGCCAGCAGCTTGGACCGGGGACTCACCTTC
TRBJ2-2	TRBV10-3	NA	NA	CASSDGETGELFF	TGTGCCTCATCGGACGGGGAGACCGGGGAGCTGTTTTTT
TRBJ2-2	TRBV5-1	NA	many	CASSLVPEQRNTGELFF	TGCGCCAGCAGCTTGGTCCCAGAACAGAGAAACACCGGGGAGCTGTTTTTT
TRBJ2-5	TRBV20-1	NA	many	CSARDVLRTPGETQYF	TGCAGTGCTAGAGACGTACTGAGGACTCCGGGTGAGACCCAGTACTTC
TRBJ1-2	TRBV12-3/TRBV12-4	NA	few	CASSLDVSDYGYTF	TGTGCCAGCAGTTTAGACGTTTCCGACTATGGCTACACCTTC
TRBJ2-7	TRBV20-1	NA	many	CSAREGRGNSYEQYF	TGCAGTGCTAGAGAGGGGCGGGGTAACTCCTACGAGCAGTACTTC
TRBJ2-3	TRBV28	TRBD2	many	CASSYSGRIDTQYF	TGTGCCAGCAGTTATAGCGGGAGAATAGATACGCAGTATTTT
TRBJ2-1	TRBV7-2	NA	many	CASSDTPGAAYNEQFF	TGTGCCAGCAGCGACACCCCTGGAGCCGCCTACAATGAGCAGTTCTTC
TRBJ2-5	TRBV4-1	TRBD1	many	CASSQYDRARETQYF	TGCGCCAGCAGCCAATATGACAGGGCAAGGGAGACCCAGTACTTC
TRBJ1-2	TRBV7-2	NA	many	CASSPKFGPMNYGYTF	TGTGCCAGCAGCCCTAAATTTGGGCCGATGAACTATGGCTACACCTTC
TRBJ2-1	TRBV20-1	TRBD2	few	CSPRLAGGNNEQFF	TGCAGTCCGAGACTAGCGGGGGGAAACAATGAGCAGTTCTTC
TRBJ1-5	TRBV7-2	NA	many	CASSLAGGGTQPQHF	TGTGCCAGCAGCTTAGCGGGCGGGGGCACTCAGCCCCAGCATTTT
TRBJ2-5	TRBV2	NA	few	CASSEIARETQYF	TGTGCCAGCAGTGAAATAGCGCGGGAGACCCAGTACTTC
TRBJ2-6	TRBV5-6	NA	many	CASSIRAGANVLTF	TGTGCCAGCAGCATTAGAGCTGGGGCCAACGTCCTGACTTTC
TRBJ1-4	TRBV14	NA	many	CASSQSYEKLFF	TGTGCCAGCAGCCAAAGTTATGAAAAACTGTTTTTT
TRBJ1-1	TRBV5-5	NA	many	CASSSRPGDTEAFF	TGTGCCAGCAGCTCGAGGCCGGGAGACACTGAAGCTTTCTTT
TRBJ2-4	TRBV10-3	TRBD1	many	CAISESIGDRSLAKNIQYF	TGTGCCATCAGTGAGTCGATCGGGGACAGGTCACTAGCCAAAAACATTCAGTACTTC
TRBJ1-2	TRBV5-6	NA	many	CASRRWGYGYTF	TGTGCCAGTAGGAGGTGGGGCTATGGCTACACCTTC
TRBJ2-5	TRBV12-3/TRBV12-4	NA	NA	CASSLQLKETQYF	TGTGCCAGCAGTTTACAGTTAAAAGAGACCCAGTACTTC
TRBJ1-2	TRBV11-2	NA	many	CASSPLAGARVGDGYTF	TGTGCCAGCAGCCCGCTAGCAGGGGCGCGAGTCGGGGATGGCTACACCTTC
TRBJ2-1	TRBV11-3	TRBD1	many	CASSLDRGNGYEQFF	TGTGCCAGCAGCTTAGACAGGGGGAACGGTTATGAGCAGTTCTTC
TRBJ2-2	TRBV10-3	TRBD2	NA	CAISESGTTTGELFF	TGTGCCATCAGTGAGTCTGGGACTACCACCGGGGAGCTGTTTTTT
TRBJ2-7	TRBV7-8	TRBD2	many	CASSLRLASGRSSDEQYF	TGTGCCAGCAGCTTAAGGCTCGCGAGCGGGAGAAGTAGCGACGAGCAGTACTTC
TRBJ2-3	TRBV5-6	NA	NA	CASSPIGTTSTDTQYF	TGTGCCAGCAGTCCGATTGGCACTACTAGCACAGATACGCAGTATTTT